This TCR beta chain derives from a study of blood T cell repertoires in COVID-19. Trimming took 2 bases from V and 1 from J; bases not matched to a gene: 7. Germline V gives CDR1 MGHDK, CDR2 SYGVNS. The CDR3 length is 16 residues. Here immunoSEQ multiplex PCR was the method, and the copy in TCRdb shows in-frame clones only, minus some. This table holds about 100,000 clones, roughly 87% found once. The sequenced sample consisted of peripheral blood. The clonotype originates from a man aged 25 to 40 in a cohort sampled during active COVID-19. The V gene is TRBV25-1, the J gene TRBJ2-5, with 7 nucleotides matching TRBD2. CDR3 sequence: CASSETWGGVQETQYF. CDR3 nucleotides: TGTGCCAGCAGTGAAACGTGGGGGGGTGTCCAAGAGACCCAGTACTTC.